Described below is a single TCR beta chain sequence and its context. What it binds is not known. These data are taken from a study of shared clonotypes between healthy human individuals. Study-level background: Serving as donors were two women and a few men, whose ages spanned 18 to 49.

Produced via immunoSEQ multiplex PCR; TCRdb's table is partial and in-frame only. The sample has some 2,500,000 clones, 85% to 95% seen once. The study's findings and limits: Naive subsets generally had larger estimated richness than memory subsets. Between a handful of donors, naive CD4 clonotypes were shared at a level of about 5%.

This CDR3 comprises 13 residues. V trimming: 4 bases; J trimming: 7 bases; junction bases outside the gene matches: 4. Germline V gene lookup returns CDR1 SGHNT and CDR2 YYREEE (reference sequence). Every one of the donors was a Caucasian adult that lived in Nashville, Tennessee. The sample consisted of naive CD4+ T cells from PBMCs. Subset meaning: CD45RA+ positively selected. The chain joins TRBV5-4 to TRBJ2-4; TRBD1 matches at 8 bases. The TCR was taken from a man younger than 35 in good health. Some clones in this sample may be carry-over from other donors' samples. The CDR3 region has the DNA TGTGCCAGCAGCAATTACAGGGGGAACATTCAGTACTTC. This codes for CASSNYRGNIQYF.